Listed here are 19 T cell receptor beta chains from one sample, sequenced in a study of tumor-infiltrating lymphocytes in localized non-small cell lung cancer. TCRdb keeps only in-frame clones here, not all; method: immunoSEQ multiplex PCR. The sample shows 14,000 to 15,000 clones, about four fifths of them seen only once. Sequencing used lung tumor tissue. Receptors were obtained from a human donor with non-small cell lung cancer.

The V and J genes are TRBV11-3 and TRBJ2-7, with 12 bases aligning to TRBD1. The V gene's germline CDR1 is SGHNT and CDR2 YENEEA. The CDR3 runs 20 residues. The J segment lost 4 bases and the V segment lost 5 bases, leaving 21 bases of the junction unmatched. The CDR3 nucleotides read TGTGCCAGCAGCCCCGATCGGTGGGGGACAGGGGGCCTTCACGCATACGAGCAGTACTTC. It is translated as CASSPDRWGTGGLHAYEQYF.

The chain uses TRBV21-1 and TRBJ1-5. TRBV21-1 is an annotated pseudogene. The CDR3 runs to 16 residues. The CDR3 sequence is CASSKRYTLLNQPQHF. CDR3 nucleotides: TGTGCCAGCAGCAAACGATATACCCTTCTCAATCAGCCCCAGCATTTT.

This clone has just one count. V usage is TRBV10-3 and J usage is TRBJ2-7; 7 bases line up with TRBD1. The CDR3 is made up of 14 amino acids. With V trimmed by 5 bases and J by 5 bases, 9 bases remained unmatched. Germline-derived CDR1 and CDR2 are ENHRY and SYGVKD. The DNA of the CDR3 is TGTGCCATCAGTTCTCTACAGGGGTCCCACGAGCAGTACTTC. It codes for CAISSLQGSHEQYF.

The chain employs TRBV7-2 and TRBJ1-1; no clear D gene. Trimming cost V 3 bases and J 4 bases, with 12 bases left between them. Germline CDR1 reads SGHTA; CDR2 reads FQGNSA. The length of the CDR3 is 14 residues. The CDR3 region has the DNA TGTGCCAGCAGCTTTTCTGGGGTCGGCACTGAAGCTTTCTTT. This translates into CASSFSGVGTEAFF.

This clone was recorded only once. CDR3: CASSRGGETQYF. Here the CDR3 DNA reads TGTGCCAGCAGTCGAGGTGGGGAGACCCAGTACTTC. This sequence joins TRBV6-1 and TRBJ2-5; D ambiguous. Per germline, CDR1 MNHNS and CDR2 SASEGT. Between the trimmed V and J ends, which lost 5 bases and 5 bases, there was a span of 9 bases. This CDR3 is 12 amino acids long.

The rearrangement links TRBV7-8 to TRBJ1-2; D is unresolved. The CDR3 sequence is 14 residues long. V was pared by 2 bases and J by 2 bases, with 9 bases between. Germline V gives CDR1 SGHVS, CDR2 FQNEAQ. The chain's CDR3 is CASSLPGWNYGYTF. The CDR3 DNA reads TGTGCCAGCAGCTTACCAGGCTGGAACTATGGCTACACCTTC.

The chain has TRBV7-9 and TRBJ1-4; TRBD1 agrees at 8 bases. The junction had 7 bases not matched to a gene; V was cut back by 5 bases and J by 8 bases. The CDR3 loop spans 14 amino acids. Germline loops: CDR1 SEHNR, CDR2 FQNEAQ (reference sequence). The CDR3 loop is CASSLDRGREKLFF. The CDR3 DNA follows: TGTGCCAGCAGCCTCGACAGGGGTCGCGAAAAACTGTTTTTT.

V usage is TRBV7-9 and J usage is TRBJ2-7, with D perhaps matching TRBD2 (5 bases). The germline V gene has CDR1 SEHNR and CDR2 FQNEAQ (reference sequence). V lost 5 bases to trimming and J lost 7 bases, with 15 bases between them. This CDR3 is built from 13 residues. This chain's CDR3 is CASSISLRREQYF. As DNA, the CDR3 is TGTGCCAGCAGCATATCGCTTCGGAGGGAGCAGTACTTC.

This clone was observed a handful of times. The V and J genes are TRBV4-3 and TRBJ2-7; D unclear. V dropped 0 bases and J dropped 0 bases, with 12 bases sitting between them. The V gene's germline CDR1 is LGHNA and CDR2 YSLEER. The CDR3 sequence is 16 residues long. The CDR3 sequence is CASSQDFPGSSYEQYF. The DNA for the CDR3 is TGCGCCAGCAGCCAAGATTTTCCGGGTAGCTCCTACGAGCAGTACTTC.

This sequence joins TRBV5-1 and TRBJ2-2; TRBD1 is a possible D gene (6 bases). V shed 4 bases and J shed 1 base, with 11 bases lying between them. The germline gives CDR1 SGHRS, CDR2 YFSETQ. This CDR3 comprises 15 residues. DNA of the CDR3: TGCGCCAGCAGCAACCTGGACAGGAACACCGGGGAGCTGTTTTTT. Encoded protein: CASSNLDRNTGELFF.

This clone was observed once. The chain joins TRBV6-5 to TRBJ1-2; D might be TRBD1 (5 bases). The V end lost 5 bases, the J end lost 8 bases, and 12 bases lay between the germline ends. CDR1 is MNHEY and CDR2 is SVGAGI in the germline V gene. The CDR3 has 12 residues. The DNA of the CDR3 is TGTGCCAGCAGTAGATCAGGGCTAGGCTACACCTTC. It translates to CASSRSGLGYTF.

The chain recombines TRBV7-2 with TRBJ2-5; 7 bases agree with TRBD1. There are 14 residues in the CDR3. Germline CDR1 and CDR2: SGHTA and FQGNSA. J was trimmed by 3 bases and V by 5 bases; bases with no gene match: 6. CDR3 in amino acids: CASSPRDRKETQYF. In DNA, the CDR3 is TGTGCCAGCAGCCCCCGGGACAGAAAAGAGACCCAGTACTTC.

The CDR3 region is CASSPGTGGTEAFF. CDR3 bases: TGTGCCAGCAGTCCCGGGACAGGGGGCACTGAAGCTTTCTTT. The chain links TRBV7-3 to TRBJ1-1; 11 bases are shared with TRBD1. The germline V gene has CDR1 SGHTA and CDR2 FQGTGA. With V trimmed by 6 bases and J by 4 bases, 4 bases remained unmatched. The CDR3 sequence is 14 residues long.

The chain carries TRBV4-1 and TRBJ1-2, with a tentative D call TRBD1 (5 bases). Trimming cost V 3 bases and J 4 bases, with 15 bases left between them. Germline V CDR1 and CDR2: MGHRA, YSYEKL. CDR3 length equals 15 residues. Written as DNA, the CDR3 is TGCGCCAGCAGCCAGGCAGGGTTCTATGGCTATGGCTACACCTTC. Protein sequence: CASSQAGFYGYGYTF.

The rearrangement links TRBV6-1 to TRBJ2-4; D not certain. Germline V lookup: CDR1 MNHNS, CDR2 SASEGT. V was pared by 8 bases and J by 1 base, with 12 bases between. The CDR3 runs 14 residues. The CDR3 DNA sequence: TGTGCCAGCTGGATGGGTGACGCCAAAAACATTCAGTACTTC. It encodes CASWMGDAKNIQYF.

This rearrangement joins TRBV2 to TRBJ1-5; 8 bases map to TRBD1. Germline CDR1 and CDR2: SNHLY and FYNNEI. The CDR3 sequence is 15 residues long. Losses at the gene ends were 10 bases for V and 7 bases for J; bases not matched to a gene: 15. The CDR3 spells CATREGQASKQPQHF. DNA for the CDR3: TGTGCCACCCGAGAGGGACAGGCCTCAAAACAGCCCCAGCATTTT.

V usage is TRBV7-2 and J usage is TRBJ2-2; D remains unclear. V was trimmed by 0 bases and J by 5 bases, leaving 7 bases between them. This CDR3 region has 14 residues. Germline CDR1 is SGHTA and CDR2 is FQGNSA. CDR3 in amino acids: CASSLALGTGELFF. DNA of the CDR3: TGTGCCAGCAGCTTAGCGCTAGGAACCGGGGAGCTGTTTTTT.

This clone was observed a single time. Here the CDR3 reads CASRGNIQYF. The CDR3 DNA reads as TGTGCCAGCAGAGGAAACATTCAGTACTTC. The chain combines TRBV9 with TRBJ2-4; D remains ambiguous. The CDR3 length is 10 residues. Per germline, CDR1 SGDLS and CDR2 YYNGEE. V lost 5 bases, J lost 6 bases, and 3 bases lay in between.

V is TRBV5-1 and J is TRBJ2-7; 12 bases agree with TRBD1. This CDR3 spans 15 amino acids. After removal of 3 bases from V and 5 bases from J, the junction contained 6 bases not matched to a gene. Germline lookup yields CDR1 SGHRS and CDR2 YFSETQ. CDR3 sequence: CASSSGTGGMNEQYF. The CDR3, as DNA: TGCGCCAGCAGCTCCGGGACAGGGGGCATGAACGAGCAGTACTTC.